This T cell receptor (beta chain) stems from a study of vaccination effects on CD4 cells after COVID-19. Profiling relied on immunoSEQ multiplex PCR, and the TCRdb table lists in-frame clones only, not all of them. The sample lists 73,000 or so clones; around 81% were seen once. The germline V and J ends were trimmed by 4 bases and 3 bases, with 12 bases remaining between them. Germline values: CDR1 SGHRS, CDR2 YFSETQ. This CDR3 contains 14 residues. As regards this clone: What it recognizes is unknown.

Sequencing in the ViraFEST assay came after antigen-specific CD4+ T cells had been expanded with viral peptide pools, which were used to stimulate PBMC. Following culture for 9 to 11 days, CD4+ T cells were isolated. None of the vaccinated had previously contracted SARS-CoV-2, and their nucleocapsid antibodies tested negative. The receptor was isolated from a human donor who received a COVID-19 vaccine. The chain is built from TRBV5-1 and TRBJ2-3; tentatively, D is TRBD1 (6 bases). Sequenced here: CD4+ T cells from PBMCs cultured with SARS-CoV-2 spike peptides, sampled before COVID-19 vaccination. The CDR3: CASSTRGITDTQYF. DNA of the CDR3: TGCGCCAGCAGCACAAGGGGGATAACAGATACGCAGTATTTT.